The rows below give T cell receptor beta chains drawn from one sample of a study of shared clonotypes between healthy human individuals. The protocol was immunoSEQ multiplex PCR, while the TCRdb copy is restricted to in-frame clones and leaves out a portion. The sample contains millions of clones, approximately 92% of which appear only once. Sample: naive CD4+ T cells sorted from blood. These receptors all stem from a man younger than 35 in good health. CDR3s include the opening cysteine and the closing phenylalanine or tryptophan. Some rows mark clone size as missing; the rest say once, few, many or name a class of expanded clone.

CASSEARSMGGTDTQYF	-	TRBV2	TRBJ2-3
CASSLVIGTAKETQYF	-	TRBV27	TRBJ2-5
CASTPGGAVDTQYF	-	TRBV19	TRBJ2-3
CATKGDSSYEQYF	-	TRBV15	TRBJ2-7
CASSLDPGGSLTGELFF	once	TRBV5-1	TRBJ2-2
CASSLLDSGSTGELFF	-	TRBV14	TRBJ2-2
CASSLERSSYNEQFF	once	TRBV11-2	TRBJ2-1
CSAAGTDTQYF	once	TRBV20-1	TRBJ2-3
CASSLAGTSVVQETQYF	-	TRBV5-1	TRBJ2-5
CASSQDSASFGEQYF	-	TRBV4-1	TRBJ2-7
CASSVLAGSTDTQYF	-	TRBV5-5	TRBJ2-3
CAWSPGVGEKLFF	-	TRBV30	TRBJ1-4
CASSGGQGRYGYTF	-	TRBV28	TRBJ1-2
CASSLGSGGSDTQYF	-	TRBV7-7	TRBJ2-3
CASSHMTGASNQPQHF	-	TRBV5-8	TRBJ1-5
CATSGIAGTYYGYTF	-	TRBV15	TRBJ1-2
CASSFGLAGGDTQYF	-	TRBV5-1	TRBJ2-3
CASSLTSNTEAFF	few	TRBV6-6	TRBJ1-1
CAISEPERGRTEAFF	-	TRBV10-3	TRBJ1-1
CASSPGLQLGDGYTF	-	TRBV11-2	TRBJ1-2
CASSVGTSGPTDTQYF	-	TRBV9	TRBJ2-3
CASSIDRLNTEAFF	-	TRBV19	TRBJ1-1
CAWTGGSNQPQHF	-	TRBV30	TRBJ1-5
CASSLGGSRETQYF	-	TRBV5-4	TRBJ2-5
CASSSRTGRGFGNQPQHF	-	TRBV19	TRBJ1-5
CASEDGVSYEQYF	-	TRBV2	TRBJ2-7
CASSPRSLAGHEQYF	once	TRBV7-9	TRBJ2-7
CASSLGGNPEQFF	-	TRBV11-2	TRBJ2-1